This T cell receptor beta chain was found in a study of shared clonotypes between healthy human individuals. Study information: Researchers assigned three CD4 naive, three CD4 memory, two CD8 naive and one CD8 memory plate to each donor.

Whole-study findings and limits: Non-shared clonotypes showed lower generation probabilities than clonotypes common to all four donors.

Clones were read by immunoSEQ multiplex PCR, and TCRdb kept only the in-frame ones, dropping some. The sample yields approximately 2,000,000 clones, just over 90% seen once. Regarding this clone: What it binds is unknown.

Naive-designated CD8 cells lacked CD45RO, were positively enriched for CCR7, and omitted terminally differentiated effector memory CD45RA+ cells. This CDR3 comprises 11 residues. Per the germline V gene, CDR1 is DFQATT and CDR2 is SNEGSKA (reference sequence). The V end lost 0 bases, the J end lost 6 bases, and 4 bases lay between the germline ends. Sequenced material: naive CD8+ T cells from PBMCs. The clonotype originates from a man aged 18 to 29 in good health. Some clones in this sample may be carry-over from other donors' samples. The genes are TRBV20-1 and TRBJ2-3; D remains ambiguous. CDR3 DNA sequence: TGCAGTGCTAGAGAAATGGATACGCAGTATTTT. It yields the protein CSAREMDTQYF.